This T cell receptor (beta chain) was documented in a study of T cells in Graves' hyperthyroidism and ophthalmopathy. Whole-study context: Peripheral blood was collected at initial diagnosis, before any treatment.

This clonotype has only a few counts. Its matching antigen is unknown. Exclusion of a patient resulted from uncontrolled infection, other autoimmune disease, pregnancy or lactation. PBMCs stemmed from about 9.7 ml fresh peripheral blood. This CDR3 contains 15 residues. CDR1 is MGHRA, CDR2 YSYEKL, per germline. J was trimmed by 3 bases and V by 0 bases; bases with no gene match: 4. Study results and limitations: Most thyroid clonotypes with frequency above 0.001 were detected in blood.

RNA transcripts gave rise to amplified TCR beta CDR3 regions. First-round RT-PCR targeting the TCR CDR3 was performed with the HTBI primer set. TCRdb recomputed calls from the multiplex PCR reads with MiXCR, one row per CDR3 protein. The sample lists under 400,000 distinct CDR3 sequences, just under 25% seen once, with more than 60% in the top ten. Sequenced: blood. The chain combines TRBV4-1 with TRBJ2-7; 8 bases are shared with TRBD1. This clonotype was sampled from a man between 45 and 60 years old with Graves' hyperthyroidism. The DNA of the CDR3 is TGCGCCAGCAGCCAAGAGGAAACAGGGGGCTACGAGCAGTACTTC. Translation gives CASSQEETGGYEQYF.